The T cell receptor (beta chain) under discussion was sequenced for a study of T cell responses to AZD1222 COVID-19 vaccine. The data were produced by immunoSEQ multiplex PCR, yet TCRdb's version contains in-frame clones alone and is incomplete. The sample includes roughly 70,000 clones, more than 75% of them seen just once. V dropped 4 bases and J dropped 1 base, with 20 bases sitting between them. Germline V gives CDR1 SNHLY, CDR2 FYNNEI. The CDR3 is made up of 18 amino acids. The TCR was taken from an adult who received the MenACWY meningococcal vaccine as a control. Sequencing was performed on peripheral blood, taken 28 days after the second dose of the MenACWY control vaccine. The chain links TRBV2 to TRBJ1-3; TRBD1 is a possible D gene (5 bases). The CDR3: CASSVSAEGPISGNTIYF. In DNA, the CDR3 is TGTGCCAGCAGTGTCTCGGCTGAGGGACCGATATCTGGAAACACCATATATTTT.